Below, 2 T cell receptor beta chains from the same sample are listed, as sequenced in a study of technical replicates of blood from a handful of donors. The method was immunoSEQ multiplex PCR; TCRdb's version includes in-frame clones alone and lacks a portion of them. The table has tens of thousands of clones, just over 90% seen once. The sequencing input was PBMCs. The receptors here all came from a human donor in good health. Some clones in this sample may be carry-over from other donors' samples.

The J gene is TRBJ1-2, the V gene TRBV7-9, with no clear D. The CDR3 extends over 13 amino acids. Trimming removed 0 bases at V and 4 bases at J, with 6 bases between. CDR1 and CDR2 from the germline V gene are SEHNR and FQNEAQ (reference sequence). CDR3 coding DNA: TGTGCCAGCAGCTTAGCTGGCAGCTATGGCTACACCTTC. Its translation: CASSLAGSYGYTF. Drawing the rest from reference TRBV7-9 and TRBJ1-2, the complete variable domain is DTGVSQNPRHKITKRGQNVTFRCDPISEHNRLYWYRQTLGQGPEFLTYFQNEAQLEKSRLLSDRFSAERPKGSFSTLEIQRTEQGDSAMYLCASSLAGSYGYTFGSGTRLTVV.

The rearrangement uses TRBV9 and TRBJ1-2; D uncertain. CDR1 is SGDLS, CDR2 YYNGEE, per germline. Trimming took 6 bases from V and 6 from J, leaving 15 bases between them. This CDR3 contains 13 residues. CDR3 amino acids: CASKKEEGHGYTF. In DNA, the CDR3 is TGTGCCAGCAAGAAGGAGGAAGGGCATGGCTACACCTTC.